This entry concerns a single T cell receptor (beta chain). Its target is unknown. This record comes from a study of CD4+ T cells in melanoma. General study results and limits: Neoantigen-specific CD4+ T cells in melanoma reportedly had diverse differentiation states. A reported correlation linked neoantigen-specific CD4+ T cells to CD8+, macrophage and B cell function.

Using immunoSEQ multiplex PCR, the repertoire was profiled, and TCRdb retains in-frame clones only, with some absent. The top ten hold roughly 21% of the sample, which has more than 8,500 clones, approximately 70% seen once. This CDR3 region has 14 residues. Per germline, CDR1 SGHNT and CDR2 YYREEE (reference sequence). This rearrangement joins TRBV5-4 to TRBJ2-5; D possibly corresponds to TRBD1 (6 bases). The J call could be wrong; TRBJ2-7 is a better fit for the DNA end. This clonotype was sampled from a human donor with melanoma. Sequences were obtained from peripheral blood. The CDR3 DNA reads as TGTGCCAGCAGTCCCGGGACAAGTCTTTACGAGCAGTACTTC. Protein: CASSPGTSLYEQYF.